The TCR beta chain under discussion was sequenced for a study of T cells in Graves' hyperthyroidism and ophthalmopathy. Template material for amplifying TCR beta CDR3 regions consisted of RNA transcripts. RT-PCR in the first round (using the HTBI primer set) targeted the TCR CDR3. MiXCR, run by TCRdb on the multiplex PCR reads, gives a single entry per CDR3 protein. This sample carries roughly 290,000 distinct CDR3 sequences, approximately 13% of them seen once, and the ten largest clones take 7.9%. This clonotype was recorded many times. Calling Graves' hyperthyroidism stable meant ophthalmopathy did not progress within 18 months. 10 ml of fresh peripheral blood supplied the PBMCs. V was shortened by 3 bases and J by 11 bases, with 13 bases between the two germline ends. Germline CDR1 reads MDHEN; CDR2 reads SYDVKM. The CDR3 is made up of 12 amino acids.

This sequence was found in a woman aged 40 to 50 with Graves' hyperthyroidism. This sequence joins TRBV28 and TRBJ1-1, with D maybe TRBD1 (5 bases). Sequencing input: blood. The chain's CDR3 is CASSFRGIEAFF. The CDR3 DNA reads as TGTGCCAGCAGTTTTCGGGGGATTGAGGCTTTCTTT. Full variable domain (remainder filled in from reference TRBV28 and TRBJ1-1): DVKVTQSSRYLVKRTGEKVFLECVQDMDHENMFWYRQDPGLGLRLIYFSYDVKMKEKGDIPEGYSVSREKKERFSLILESASTNQTSMYLCASSFRGIEAFFGQGTRLTVV.